This T cell receptor beta chain was identified during a study of shared clonotypes between healthy human individuals. As concerns this clone: Its antigen is as yet unknown.

This CDR3 contains 13 residues. With 7 bases removed from V and 1 base from J, the gap between germline ends came to 8 bases. The germline gives CDR1 SNHLY, CDR2 FYNNEI. Regarding the study as a whole: Rarefaction curves obtained for sorted subsets showed sequencing incomplete despite large depth. Larger estimated richness was generally recorded for naive subsets relative to memory subsets. Some naive CD4 clonotypes, 4% to 6%, turned up in common across four donors.

TCRdb keeps only in-frame clones here, not all; method: immunoSEQ multiplex PCR. This table has some 900,000 clones, approximately 80% appearing once. This TCR was sampled from a man between 18 and 29 years old in good health. Sequencing input: memory CD4+ T cells sorted from blood. Subset meaning: CD45RA-negative fraction. The chain has TRBV2 and TRBJ1-3, with D hard to call. DNA for the CDR3: TGTGCCAGCAAGGGCCAGTCTGGAAACACCATATATTTT. It is translated as CASKGQSGNTIYF.